This T cell receptor beta chain stems from a study of spatial heterogeneity in lung cancer. Overall study results and limits: Expanded intratumoral alpha and beta TCR counts tracked tumor mutation counts.

V dropped 1 base and J dropped 0 bases, with 14 bases sitting between them. CDR3 length equals 17 residues. Germline V gene lookup returns CDR1 MNHEY and CDR2 SMNVEV (reference sequence). Time point given: sample taken at primary tumor resection. Samples came from about 72 TRACERx patients with untreated early-stage lung cancer. TCRdb passed the 5' RACE reads through MiXCR, listing each CDR3 protein once. The top ten hold about a sixth of the sample, which has 9,500 to 12,000 distinct CDR3 sequences, roughly 14% seen once. The sample holds many counts of this clonotype. Antigen unknown. This rearrangement joins TRBV27 to TRBJ2-3; D is perhaps TRBD1 (5 bases). The clonotype was recovered from a male donor with early-stage non-small cell lung cancer. Sequencing was performed on lung tumor tissue, taken at surgery. The CDR3 nucleotides read TGTGCCAGCAGTTTATTGGGGCTACAAAAAAGCACAGATACGCAGTATTTT. Translating gives CASSLLGLQKSTDTQYF.